This T cell receptor beta chain came from a study of cytomegalovirus exposure and HLA in healthy donors. Notes on the study in general: Links to common viral pathogens appeared, in a later analysis, for several of the most significant clusters.

The germline gives CDR1 SEHNR, CDR2 FQNEAQ (reference sequence). Trimming stripped 5 bases from V and 8 bases from J, with 7 bases between. The CDR3 has 11 residues. As regards this clone: Antigen: not known.

PCR employed 60 Vbeta and 13 Jbeta primers. TCRdb keeps only in-frame clones here, not all; method: immunoSEQ multiplex PCR. The top ten clones hold 1% to 1.5% of a sample with some 140,000 clones, about three quarters of them seen once. Samples came from healthy bone marrow donors. The sample comprised PBMCs. V gene TRBV7-9 combines with J gene TRBJ2-1, with D possibly TRBD2 on 5 matching bases. The clonotype originates from a male donor in good health and CMV-seropositive. The CDR3 region is CASSTGDEQFF. DNA of the CDR3: TGTGCCAGCAGCACCGGGGATGAGCAGTTCTTC.